A single sample gave rise to the 5 T cell receptor beta chains below, sequenced in a study of cytomegalovirus exposure and HLA in healthy donors. The PCR made use of 60 Vbeta and 13 Jbeta primers. The method was immunoSEQ multiplex PCR; TCRdb's version includes in-frame clones alone and lacks a portion of them. The table records about 210,000 clones, 75% to 80% of them present only once. Sequences were obtained from PBMCs. These receptors all come from a male donor in good health and CMV-seronegative.

The gene calls are TRBV7-3 and TRBJ2-2; 11 nucleotides align to TRBD2. The germline V gene has CDR1 SGHTA and CDR2 FQGTGA. The CDR3 spans 17 residues. V lost 2 bases to trimming and J lost 6 bases; unmatched junction nucleotides: 8. CDR3 loop: CASSLGASGRLAGELFF. Here the CDR3 DNA reads TGTGCCAGCAGCTTAGGAGCTAGCGGGAGGTTGGCCGGGGAGCTGTTTTTT.

The chain is built from TRBV5-4 and TRBJ2-7; possibly TRBD1 for D (6 bases). The CDR3 loop spans 17 amino acids. Germline CDR1 and CDR2: SGHNT and YYREEE (reference sequence). Trimming removed 3 bases at V and 3 bases at J, with 22 bases between. The CDR3 DNA reads TGTGCCAGCAGCTGGGGGCAGTCCGGACCGAGGAACTACGAGCAGTACTTC. This codes for CASSWGQSGPRNYEQYF.

The chain uses TRBV5-1 and TRBJ2-3; the match to TRBD2 covers 11 bases. The ends lost 4 bases at V and 2 bases at J; junction bases unmatched: 6. CDR3 length: 16 residues. Germline CDR1 reads SGHRS; CDR2 reads YFSETQ. The CDR3 coding sequence is TGCGCCAGCAGCCCCGGGACTAGCGGAACCACAGATACGCAGTATTTT. Protein sequence: CASSPGTSGTTDTQYF.

The V call is TRBV6-1, the J call TRBJ2-7, with D possibly TRBD1 on 6 matching bases. In germline, CDR1 is MNHNS, CDR2 SASEGT. This CDR3 is 15 amino acids long. V was shortened by 2 bases and J by 4 bases, with 15 bases between the two germline ends. The CDR3 nucleotides are TGTGCCAGCAGTGAACCCGGCAGGGGAAGATACGAGCAGTACTTC. Protein sequence: CASSEPGRGRYEQYF.

J is TRBJ2-3 and V is TRBV5-1, with 12 bases matching TRBD2. CDR1 SGHRS and CDR2 YFSETQ come from the germline V gene. V was clipped by 4 bases and J by 1 base; unmatched bases: 4. The length of the CDR3 is 16 residues. Written as DNA, the CDR3 is TGCGCCAGCAGCCCAACTAGCGGGGGGCGCACAGATACGCAGTATTTT. It encodes CASSPTSGGRTDTQYF. Using reference TRBV5-1 and TRBJ2-3 for the parts outside the CDR3, the full variable domain is KAGVTQTPRYLIKTRGQQVTLSCSPISGHRSVSWYQQTPGQGLQFLFEYFSETQRNKGNFPGRFSGRQFSNSRSEMNVSTLELGDSALYLCASSPTSGGRTDTQYFGPGTRLTVL.